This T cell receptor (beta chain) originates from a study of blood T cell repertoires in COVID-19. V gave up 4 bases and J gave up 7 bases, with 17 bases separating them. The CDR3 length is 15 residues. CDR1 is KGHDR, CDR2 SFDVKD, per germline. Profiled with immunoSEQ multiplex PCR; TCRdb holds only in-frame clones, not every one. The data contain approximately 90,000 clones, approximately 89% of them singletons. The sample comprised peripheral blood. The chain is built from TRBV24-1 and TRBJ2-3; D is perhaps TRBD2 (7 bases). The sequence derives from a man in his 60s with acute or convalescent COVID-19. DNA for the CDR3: TGTGCCACCAGTGACCTCGTTAGGGGGGGGAATACGCAGTATTTT. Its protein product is CATSDLVRGGNTQYF.